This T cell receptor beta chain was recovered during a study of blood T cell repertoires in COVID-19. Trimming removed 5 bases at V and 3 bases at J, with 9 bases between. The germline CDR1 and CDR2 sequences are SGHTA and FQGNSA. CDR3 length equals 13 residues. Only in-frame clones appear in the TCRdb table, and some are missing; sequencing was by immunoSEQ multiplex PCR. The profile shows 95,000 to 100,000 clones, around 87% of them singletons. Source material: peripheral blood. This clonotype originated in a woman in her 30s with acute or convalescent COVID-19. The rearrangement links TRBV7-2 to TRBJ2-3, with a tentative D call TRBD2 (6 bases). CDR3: CASSERVTDTQYF. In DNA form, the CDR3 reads TGTGCCAGCAGCGAGCGGGTTACAGATACGCAGTATTTT.